The source of this TCR beta chain is a study of a mutant IDH1 vaccine in newly diagnosed glioma. About the research overall: The vaccination schedule gave patients eight doses in weeks 1, 3, 5, 7, 11, 15, 19 and 23. Treated individuals were approximately 62% male and approximately 40% female, averaging 40.4 years of age. Previous treatment comprised radiotherapy, temozolomide, or both, mostly both.

Time point: week 11, during vaccination. All doses held 300 ug of mutant IDH1 20-mer peptide, with topical imiquimod. A word on this clone: Antigen unknown.

The CDR3 totals 15 residues. Germline assignment: CDR1 SGHRS and CDR2 YFSETQ. After removal of 4 bases from V and 7 bases from J, the junction contained 6 bases not matched to a gene. Method: immunoSEQ multiplex PCR; TCRdb's copy keeps in-frame clones and lacks some. This table has 95,000 to 120,000 clones, roughly 90% appearing once. The sequence came from a woman between 50 and 59 years old with glioma. The V and J genes are TRBV5-1 and TRBJ1-4, with TRBD1 matching over 11 bases. The sample was PBMCs, taken from a glioma patient whose treatment included an IDH1 peptide vaccine. The CDR3, as DNA: TGCGCCAGCAGCCCAGGGACAGGGGGGACTGAAAAACTGTTTTTT. Amino acid sequence: CASSPGTGGTEKLFF.